These T cell receptor beta chains were read from a single sample in a study of blood T cell repertoires in COVID-19. Assay: immunoSEQ multiplex PCR; the TCRdb copy retains only in-frame clones and omits some. The sample lists around 250,000 clones; 70% to 90% were seen once. Sequencing was performed on peripheral blood. These receptors were collected from a man aged 55-75 years who had recovered from COVID-19. The CDR3 runs from the conserved cysteine through the conserved F or W. D genes are given only for firm matches. Some rows have no size entry. The others give once, few or many, or a class for an expanded clone.

v_gene: TRBV24-1
j_gene: TRBJ2-2
abundance: once
d_gene: NA
CDR3aa: CATSDRTHTGELFF
CDR3nt: TGTGCCACCAGTGACCGTACACACACCGGGGAGCTGTTTTTT

v_gene: TRBV9
j_gene: TRBJ2-1
abundance: NA
d_gene: NA
CDR3aa: CASSPVPSGLNEQFF
CDR3nt: TGTGCCAGCAGCCCAGTACCGTCGGGACTCAATGAGCAGTTCTTC

v_gene: TRBV6-6
j_gene: TRBJ2-2
abundance: NA
d_gene: TRBD1
CDR3aa: CASSPDRGGGGELFF
CDR3nt: TGTGCCAGCAGCCCGGACAGGGGGGGAGGCGGGGAGCTGTTTTTT

v_gene: TRBV30
j_gene: TRBJ2-4
abundance: NA
d_gene: NA
CDR3aa: CAWSVLLGGKNIQYF
CDR3nt: TGTGCCTGGAGTGTACTGTTGGGGGGCAAAAACATTCAGTACTTC

v_gene: TRBV30
j_gene: TRBJ2-3
abundance: NA
d_gene: TRBD2
CDR3aa: CAWSATAAGDTQYF
CDR3nt: TGTGCCTGGAGTGCGACCGCAGCGGGGGATACGCAGTATTTT

v_gene: TRBV27
j_gene: TRBJ2-7
abundance: NA
d_gene: TRBD1
CDR3aa: CASRRQGSSYEQYF
CDR3nt: TGTGCCAGCAGGAGACAGGGAAGCTCCTACGAGCAGTACTTC

v_gene: TRBV5-1
j_gene: TRBJ2-5
abundance: NA
d_gene: TRBD2
CDR3aa: CASRVGTSGGPLRETQYF
CDR3nt: TGCGCCAGCAGGGTCGGGACTAGCGGGGGTCCACTGCGGGAGACCCAGTACTTC

v_gene: TRBV5-1
j_gene: TRBJ2-1
abundance: once
d_gene: NA
CDR3aa: CASSLSLGVFNEQFF
CDR3nt: TGCGCCAGCAGCTTGTCTCTCGGTGTTTTCAATGAGCAGTTCTTC

v_gene: TRBV11-2
j_gene: TRBJ2-1
abundance: once
d_gene: TRBD2
CDR3aa: CASSLGLAGWAEQFF
CDR3nt: TGTGCCAGCAGCTTAGGGCTAGCGGGATGGGCTGAGCAGTTCTTC

v_gene: TRBV5-1
j_gene: TRBJ2-7
abundance: NA
d_gene: TRBD2
CDR3aa: CASSLVGGTSEQYF
CDR3nt: TGCGCCAGCAGCTTGGTCGGGGGGACCAGCGAGCAGTACTTC

v_gene: TRBV14
j_gene: TRBJ2-1
abundance: NA
d_gene: TRBD2
CDR3aa: CASSQPHLAGVDGEQFF
CDR3nt: TGTGCCAGCAGCCAGCCCCACTTAGCGGGAGTAGATGGTGAGCAGTTCTTC

v_gene: TRBV12-3/TRBV12-4
j_gene: TRBJ2-2
abundance: NA
d_gene: NA
CDR3aa: CASSFVFTGELFF
CDR3nt: TGTGCCAGCAGTTTCGTCTTCACCGGGGAGCTGTTTTTT

v_gene: TRBV5-1
j_gene: TRBJ2-2
abundance: NA
d_gene: NA
CDR3aa: CATAGLGNTGELFF
CDR3nt: TGCGCCACCGCCGGTCTCGGGAACACCGGGGAGCTGTTTTTT

v_gene: TRBV7-2
j_gene: TRBJ2-7
abundance: NA
d_gene: TRBD2
CDR3aa: CASTALLGRGEEQYF
CDR3nt: TGTGCCAGCACAGCTCTTCTGGGCCGGGGGGAAGAGCAGTACTTC

v_gene: TRBV28
j_gene: TRBJ2-5
abundance: once
d_gene: NA
CDR3aa: CASSLYDPRQNQETQYF
CDR3nt: TGTGCCAGCAGTTTATATGACCCTCGACAGAATCAAGAGACCCAGTACTTC

v_gene: TRBV7-8
j_gene: TRBJ1-5
abundance: NA
d_gene: NA
CDR3aa: CASSQDPRVGQPQHF
CDR3nt: TGTGCCAGCAGCCAGGACCCGCGGGTGGGTCAGCCCCAGCATTTT

v_gene: TRBV7-3
j_gene: TRBJ1-1
abundance: NA
d_gene: NA
CDR3aa: CASSLIENTEAFF
CDR3nt: TGTGCCAGCAGCTTAATAGAGAACACTGAAGCTTTCTTT

v_gene: TRBV7-8
j_gene: TRBJ2-3
abundance: NA
d_gene: NA
CDR3aa: CASSLMDRGTDTQYF
CDR3nt: TGTGCCAGCAGCTTAATGGACAGAGGCACAGATACGCAGTATTTT

v_gene: TRBV7-5
j_gene: TRBJ1-1
abundance: few
d_gene: NA
CDR3aa: CVRSPRGRGTEAFF
CDR3nt: TGTGTCAGAAGCCCCCGCGGGCGGGGGACTGAAGCTTTCTTT

v_gene: TRBV5-6
j_gene: TRBJ2-1
abundance: NA
d_gene: TRBD2
CDR3aa: CASSLTSGRGPYNEQFF
CDR3nt: TGTGCCAGCAGCTTGACTAGCGGGAGGGGACCCTACAATGAGCAGTTCTTC

v_gene: TRBV6-5
j_gene: TRBJ2-1
abundance: once
d_gene: TRBD2
CDR3aa: CASSYSLAGLLNEQFF
CDR3nt: TGTGCCAGCAGTTACTCGCTAGCGGGATTACTAAATGAGCAGTTCTTC

v_gene: TRBV28
j_gene: TRBJ2-1
abundance: NA
d_gene: TRBD2
CDR3aa: CASIASGGASYNEQFF
CDR3nt: TGTGCCAGCATCGCTAGCGGGGGGGCGTCCTACAATGAGCAGTTCTTC

v_gene: TRBV5-4
j_gene: TRBJ2-5
abundance: NA
d_gene: TRBD1
CDR3aa: CASSRDRGQETQYF
CDR3nt: TGTGCCAGCAGCCGGGACAGGGGGCAAGAGACCCAGTACTTC